The sequence of this T cell receptor (beta chain) was determined in a study of blood T cell repertoires in COVID-19. Measured with immunoSEQ multiplex PCR; TCRdb has only the in-frame clones, and not every one. The sample has tens of thousands of clones, about 86% seen once. V lost 5 bases and J lost 2, with 10 bases in between. CDR1 SGDLS and CDR2 YYNGEE come from the germline V gene. The length of the CDR3 is 13 residues. This clone turned up a few times. The clonotype comes from an elderly woman in a cohort sampled during active or convalescent COVID-19. Source material: peripheral blood. This chain links TRBV9 with TRBJ1-2; D ambiguous. The DNA of the CDR3 is TGTGCCAGCAGTCGAGATGAGAACTATGGCTACACCTTC. Translated, it gives CASSRDENYGYTF.